The 14 T cell receptor beta chains given below trace back to one sample, sequenced in a study of metastatic and nonmetastatic thyroid tumors. No patient had received any treatment before thyroid surgery. MiXCR re-clonotyped the PCR reads for TCRdb. The sample shows about 21,000 clones, roughly 12% of them seen only once. Input material: blood. The source is a female donor with papillary thyroid cancer or a benign thyroid nodule (not recorded which). Some clones in this sample may be carry-over from other donors' samples.

This clone has at least ten counts. This chain links TRBV5-1 with TRBJ2-3, with D possibly TRBD2 on 5 matching bases. V was trimmed by 0 bases and J by 5 bases, leaving 10 bases between them. The germline CDR1 and CDR2 sequences are SGHRS and YFSETQ. The CDR3 consists of 14 residues. CDR3 protein: CASSLGTAGDTQYF. The CDR3 DNA reads as TGCGCCAGCAGCTTGGGAACGGCGGGAGATACGCAGTATTTT. The entire variable domain, with the rest obtained from reference TRBV5-1 and TRBJ2-3, is as follows: KAGVTQTPRYLIKTRGQQVTLSCSPISGHRSVSWYQQTPGQGLQFLFEYFSETQRNKGNFPGRFSGRQFSNSRSEMNVSTLELGDSALYLCASSLGTAGDTQYFGPGTRLTVL.

Many counts were recorded for this clone. The rearrangement uses TRBV4-2 and TRBJ2-1, with 14 bases aligning to TRBD2. Per the germline V gene, CDR1 is LGHNA and CDR2 is YNFKEQ. The CDR3 extends over 15 amino acids. The junction had 3 bases not matched to a gene; V was cut back by 2 bases and J by 9 bases. Here the CDR3 DNA reads TGTGCCAGCAGCCAACCGGGACTAGCGGGAGTTGAGCAGTTCTTC. It codes for CASSQPGLAGVEQFF.

This clone counts as medium-sized. The chain links TRBV27 to TRBJ1-2; TRBD1 aligns across 7 bases. Germline CDR1 reads MNHEY; CDR2 reads SMNVEV (reference sequence). J was trimmed by 3 bases and V by 2 bases; bases with no gene match: 12. The CDR3 length is 17 residues. The CDR3 protein is CASSLRGQYSGHYGYTF. The CDR3, as DNA: TGTGCCAGCAGTTTAAGGGGACAGTACTCGGGGCACTATGGCTACACCTTC.

This chain connects TRBV10-1 to TRBJ2-7; 7 positions match TRBD1. The CDR3 runs 14 residues. V dropped 5 bases and J dropped 6; count of bases not matched to a gene: 10. Germline V gene sequence: CDR1 WNHNN, CDR2 SYGVQD (reference sequence). CDR3 residues: CASSLGTVESEQYF. The CDR3 region has the DNA TGCGCCAGCAGTCTCGGGACAGTGGAGTCCGAGCAGTACTTC.

This clone has at least ten counts. The V and J genes are TRBV30 and TRBJ1-2; D remains unclear. Germline V gives CDR1 GTSNPN, CDR2 SVGIG (reference sequence). The germline V and J ends were trimmed by 0 bases and 8 bases, with 13 bases remaining between them. This CDR3 has 13 residues. The CDR3 DNA follows: TGTGCCTGGAGTGTTTCTGGGAAGAACGGCTACACCTTC. Translation gives CAWSVSGKNGYTF.

The table lists this clone with many counts. The genes are TRBV2 and TRBJ1-2; 8 bases line up with TRBD1. The CDR3 has 14 amino acids. Unmatched junction bases numbered 6, after V lost 5 bases and J lost 4 bases. The germline CDR1 and CDR2 sequences are SNHLY and FYNNEI. The CDR3 DNA reads as TGTGCCAGCAGTCAAGAAGGGACAGGCTATGGCTACACCTTC. It yields the protein CASSQEGTGYGYTF.

This clone was seen a handful of times. This may stem from a read error, because a much larger clone lies one nucleotide away. The chain couples TRBV19 to TRBJ1-1, with 9 bases that match TRBD1. This CDR3 contains 16 residues. Trimming cost V 6 bases and J 5 bases; bases outside gene matches: 13. The germline V gene encodes CDR1 LNHDA and CDR2 SQIVND (reference sequence). The CDR3 DNA reads TGTGCCAGTAGCGGGACAGGGCTACCCAGGGGGACTGAAGCTTTCTTT. Translation gives CASSGTGLPRGTEAFF.

This clone qualifies as medium-sized. The rearrangement joins TRBV27 to TRBJ2-7; a weak D match, TRBD1 (7 bases). Germline V lookup: CDR1 MNHEY, CDR2 SMNVEV (reference sequence). The CDR3 extends over 14 amino acids. V lost 2 bases to trimming and J lost 7 bases, with 15 bases between them. The CDR3 sequence is CASSLGRGDLEQYF. The CDR3 coding sequence is TGTGCCAGCAGTTTAGGCAGGGGGGACCTAGAGCAGTACTTC.

In this sample, this clone turned up many times. A much more abundant neighbour one base away suggests this may be a read error. This sequence joins TRBV19 and TRBJ2-3; TRBD2 might be the D (6 bases). Germline V lookup: CDR1 LNHDA, CDR2 SQIVND (reference sequence). The CDR3 has 15 amino acids. Trimming shortened V by 11 bases and J by 4 bases, and 22 bases separated the two germline ends. The CDR3 DNA follows: TGTGCCTCCTCTCCCGGCAGGAGGAGGGCAGATACGCAGTATTTT. Its translation is CASSPGRRRADTQYF.

In its sample, this clone is medium-sized. The rearrangement joins TRBV6-1 to TRBJ2-7; weak D call: TRBD2 (5 bases). V gave up 2 bases and J gave up 0 bases, with 17 bases separating them. This CDR3 comprises 17 residues. The germline V gene encodes CDR1 MNHNS and CDR2 SASEGT. This CDR3 is CASSEFGPRGLSYEQYF. The CDR3 nucleotides are TGTGCCAGCAGTGAATTTGGGCCCCGTGGACTCTCCTACGAGCAGTACTTC.

By share, this clone ranks as medium-sized. The V and J genes are TRBV6-1 and TRBJ2-1; possible D gene TRBD2, 5 bases. This CDR3 region has 13 residues. The germline gives CDR1 MNHNS, CDR2 SASEGT. V was cut by 5 bases and J by 10 bases, with 15 bases left in between. DNA for the CDR3: TGTGCCAGCAGTTATGAGAGGACTGGCGAGCAGTTCTTC. It yields the protein CASSYERTGEQFF.

The table lists this clone with many counts. This chain joins TRBV7-9 and TRBJ2-7; tentative D call: TRBD1 (5 bases). The CDR3 has 14 residues. Germline-derived CDR1 and CDR2 are SEHNR and FQNEAQ (reference sequence). Deletions cut 6 bases from V and 2 bases from J, with 14 bases between. The CDR3, as DNA: TGTGCCAGCAGAAATAGGGGTACCCCCTACGAGCAGTACTTC. Translation: CASRNRGTPYEQYF. The variable domain in full, with the rest retrieved from reference TRBV7-9 and TRBJ2-7, is DTGVSQNPRHKITKRGQNVTFRCDPISEHNRLYWYRQTLGQGPEFLTYFQNEAQLEKSRLLSDRFSAERPKGSFSTLEIQRTEQGDSAMYLCASRNRGTPYEQYFGPGTRLTVT.

The V and J genes are TRBV6-1 and TRBJ1-5; D is possibly TRBD1 (5 bases). Germline V gene data show CDR1 as MNHNS and CDR2 as SASEGT. The CDR3 has 16 residues. V shed 3 bases and J shed 7 bases, with 19 bases lying between them. The CDR3 DNA sequence: TGTGCCAGCAGTGACCCCCAGGGCAGGGAGAGCCAGCCCCAGCATTTT. Amino acids: CASSDPQGRESQPQHF.

This clone was recorded a few times. A read error may produce the germline difference seen at one junction end. This chain links TRBV19 with TRBJ1-2, with a tentative D call TRBD1 (5 bases). From germline, CDR1 is LNHDA and CDR2 SQIVND (reference sequence). The CDR3 is 14 amino acids. CDR3 in DNA: TGTGCCTGTAGTACCCCCGGGGGACCGTCGGGCTACACCTTC. Its protein is CACSTPGGPSGYTF.